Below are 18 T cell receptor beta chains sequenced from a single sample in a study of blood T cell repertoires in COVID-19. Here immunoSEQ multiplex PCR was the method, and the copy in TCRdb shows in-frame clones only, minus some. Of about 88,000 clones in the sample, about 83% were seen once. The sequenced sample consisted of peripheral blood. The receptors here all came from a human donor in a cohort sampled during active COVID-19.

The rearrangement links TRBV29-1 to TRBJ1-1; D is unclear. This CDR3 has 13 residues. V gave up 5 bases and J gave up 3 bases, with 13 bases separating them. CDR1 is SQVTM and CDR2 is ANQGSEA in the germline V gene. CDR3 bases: TGCAGCGTTTTGATAGGGAGGGACACTGAAGCTTTCTTT. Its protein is CSVLIGRDTEAFF.

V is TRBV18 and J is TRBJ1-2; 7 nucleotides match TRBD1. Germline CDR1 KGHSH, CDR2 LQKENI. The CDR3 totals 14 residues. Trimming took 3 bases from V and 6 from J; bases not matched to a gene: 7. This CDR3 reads CASSPSGTADGYTF. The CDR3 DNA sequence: TGTGCCAGCTCACCTTCCGGGACAGCGGATGGCTACACCTTC.

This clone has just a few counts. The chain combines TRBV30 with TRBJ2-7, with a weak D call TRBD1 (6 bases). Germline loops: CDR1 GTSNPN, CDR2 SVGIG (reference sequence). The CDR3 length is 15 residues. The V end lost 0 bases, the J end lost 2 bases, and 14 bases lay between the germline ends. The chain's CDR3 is CAWSVLMGTTYEQYF. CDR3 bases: TGTGCCTGGAGTGTACTTATGGGGACAACCTACGAGCAGTACTTC.

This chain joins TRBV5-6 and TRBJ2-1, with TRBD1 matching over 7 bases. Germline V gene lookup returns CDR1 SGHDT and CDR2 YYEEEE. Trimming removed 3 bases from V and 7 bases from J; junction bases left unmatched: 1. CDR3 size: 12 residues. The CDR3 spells CASSYRGNEQFF. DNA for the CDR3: TGTGCCAGCAGCTACAGGGGAAATGAGCAGTTCTTC.

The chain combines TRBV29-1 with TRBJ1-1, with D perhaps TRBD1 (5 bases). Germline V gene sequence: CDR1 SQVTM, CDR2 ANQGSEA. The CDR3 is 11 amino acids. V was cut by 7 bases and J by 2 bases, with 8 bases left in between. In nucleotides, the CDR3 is TGCAGCGGACAGCAAAACACTGAAGCTTTCTTT. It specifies CSGQQNTEAFF.

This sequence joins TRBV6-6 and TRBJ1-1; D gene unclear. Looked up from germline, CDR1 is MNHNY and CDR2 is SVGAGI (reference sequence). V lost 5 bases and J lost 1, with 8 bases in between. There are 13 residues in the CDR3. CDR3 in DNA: TGTGCCAGCAGTCCACAGCCGAACACTGAAGCTTTCTTT. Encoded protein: CASSPQPNTEAFF.

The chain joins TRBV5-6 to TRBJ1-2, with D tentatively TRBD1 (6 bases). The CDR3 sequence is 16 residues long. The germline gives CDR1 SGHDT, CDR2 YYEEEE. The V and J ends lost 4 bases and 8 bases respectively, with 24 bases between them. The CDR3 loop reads CASSPPGEQGAHGYTF. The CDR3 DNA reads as TGTGCCAGCAGCCCGCCCGGGGAACAGGGAGCGCACGGCTACACCTTC.

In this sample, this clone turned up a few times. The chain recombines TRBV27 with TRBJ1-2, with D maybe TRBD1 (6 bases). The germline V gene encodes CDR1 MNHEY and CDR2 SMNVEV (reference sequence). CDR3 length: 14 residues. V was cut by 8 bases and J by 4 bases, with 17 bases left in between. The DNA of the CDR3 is TGTGCCAGCGGTCTTCCCGGGACAATCTATGGCTACACCTTC. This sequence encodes CASGLPGTIYGYTF.

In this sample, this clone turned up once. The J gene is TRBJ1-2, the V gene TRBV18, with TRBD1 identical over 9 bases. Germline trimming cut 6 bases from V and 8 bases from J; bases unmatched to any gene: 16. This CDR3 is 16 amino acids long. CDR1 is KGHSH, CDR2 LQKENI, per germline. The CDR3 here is CASSPVVLQGAGGYTF. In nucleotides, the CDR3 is TGTGCCAGCTCGCCGGTGGTGTTACAGGGGGCAGGAGGCTACACCTTC.

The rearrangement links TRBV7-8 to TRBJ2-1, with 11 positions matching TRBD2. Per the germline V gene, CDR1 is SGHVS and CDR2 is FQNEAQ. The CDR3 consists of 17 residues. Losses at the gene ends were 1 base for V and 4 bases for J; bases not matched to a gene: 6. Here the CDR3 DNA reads TGTGCCAGCAGCTTAGTCGGAACTAGCGGGGGATACAATGAGCAGTTCTTC. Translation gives CASSLVGTSGGYNEQFF.

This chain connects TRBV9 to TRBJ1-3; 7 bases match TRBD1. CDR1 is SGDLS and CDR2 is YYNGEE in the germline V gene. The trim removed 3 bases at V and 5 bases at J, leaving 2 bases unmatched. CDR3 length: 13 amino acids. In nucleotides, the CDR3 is TGTGCCAGCAGCGCGGGACAGAGAAACACCATATATTTT. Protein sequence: CASSAGQRNTIYF.

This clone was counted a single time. The CDR3 protein is CASSIGRGTYNEQFF. CDR3 coding DNA: TGTGCCAGTAGTATAGGCCGGGGAACCTACAATGAGCAGTTCTTC. The rearrangement joins TRBV19 to TRBJ2-1; D might be TRBD2 (5 bases). CDR1 and CDR2 from the germline V gene are LNHDA and SQIVND (reference sequence). There are 15 residues in the CDR3. V lost 1 base, J lost 2 bases, and 9 bases lay in between. The variable domain in full, with the rest retrieved from reference TRBV19 and TRBJ2-1, is DGGITQSPKYLFRKEGQNVTLSCEQNLNHDAMYWYRQDPGQGLRLIYYSQIVNDFQKGDIAEGYSVSREKKESFPLTVTSAQKNPTAFYLCASSIGRGTYNEQFFGPGTRLTVL.

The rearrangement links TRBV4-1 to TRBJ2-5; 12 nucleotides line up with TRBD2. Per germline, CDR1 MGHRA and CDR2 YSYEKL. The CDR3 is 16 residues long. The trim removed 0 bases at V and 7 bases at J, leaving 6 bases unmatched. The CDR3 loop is CASSQEGLAGGGTQYF. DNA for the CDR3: TGCGCCAGCAGCCAAGAAGGGCTAGCGGGAGGGGGGACCCAGTACTTC.

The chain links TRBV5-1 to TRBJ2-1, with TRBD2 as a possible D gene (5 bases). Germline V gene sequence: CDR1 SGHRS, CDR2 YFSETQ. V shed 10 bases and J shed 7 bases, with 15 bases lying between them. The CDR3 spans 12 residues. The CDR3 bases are TGCGCCTCGAAAAAGAGGGATAATGAGCAGTTCTTC. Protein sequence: CASKKRDNEQFF. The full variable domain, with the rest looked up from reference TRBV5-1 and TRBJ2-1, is KAGVTQTPRYLIKTRGQQVTLSCSPISGHRSVSWYQQTPGQGLQFLFEYFSETQRNKGNFPGRFSGRQFSNSRSEMNVSTLELGDSALYLCASKKRDNEQFFGPGTRLTVL.

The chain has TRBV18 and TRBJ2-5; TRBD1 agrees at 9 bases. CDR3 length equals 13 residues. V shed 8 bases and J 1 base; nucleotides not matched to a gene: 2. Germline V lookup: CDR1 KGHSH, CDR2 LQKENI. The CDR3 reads CASTDRGQETQYF. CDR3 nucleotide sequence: TGTGCCAGCACGGACAGGGGCCAAGAGACCCAGTACTTC.

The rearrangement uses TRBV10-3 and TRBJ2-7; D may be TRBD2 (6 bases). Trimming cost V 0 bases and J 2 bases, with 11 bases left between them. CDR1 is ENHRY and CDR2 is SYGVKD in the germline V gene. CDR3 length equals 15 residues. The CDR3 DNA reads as TGTGCCATCAGTGAGTCAGGAGGGCAGACCTACGAGCAGTACTTC. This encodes CAISESGGQTYEQYF.

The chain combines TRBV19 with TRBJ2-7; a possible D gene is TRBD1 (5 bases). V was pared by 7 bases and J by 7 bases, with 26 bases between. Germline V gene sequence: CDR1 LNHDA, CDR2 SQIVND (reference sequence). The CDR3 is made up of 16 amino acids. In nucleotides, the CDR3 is TGTGCCAGTACCCCACAGGCAGGCGCAACCGTCGGGGAGCAGTACTTC. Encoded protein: CASTPQAGATVGEQYF.

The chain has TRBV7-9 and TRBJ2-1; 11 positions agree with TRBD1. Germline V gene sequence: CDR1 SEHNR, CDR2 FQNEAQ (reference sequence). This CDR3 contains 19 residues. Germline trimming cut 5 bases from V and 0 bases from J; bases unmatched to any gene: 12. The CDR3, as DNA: TGTGCCAGCAGCCCAGGGACAGGGGGGCATCTCACCTCCTACAATGAGCAGTTCTTC. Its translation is CASSPGTGGHLTSYNEQFF.